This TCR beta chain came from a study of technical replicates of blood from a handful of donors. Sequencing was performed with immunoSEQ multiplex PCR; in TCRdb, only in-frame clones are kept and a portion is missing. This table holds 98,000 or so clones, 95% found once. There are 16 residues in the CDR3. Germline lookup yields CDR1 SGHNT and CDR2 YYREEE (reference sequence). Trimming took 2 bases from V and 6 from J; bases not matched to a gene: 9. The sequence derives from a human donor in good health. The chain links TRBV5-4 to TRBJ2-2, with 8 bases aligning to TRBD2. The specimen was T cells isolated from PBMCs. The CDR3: CASSFRTGGPPGELFF. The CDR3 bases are TGTGCCAGCAGCTTTCGAACGGGGGGGCCTCCCGGGGAGCTGTTTTTT.